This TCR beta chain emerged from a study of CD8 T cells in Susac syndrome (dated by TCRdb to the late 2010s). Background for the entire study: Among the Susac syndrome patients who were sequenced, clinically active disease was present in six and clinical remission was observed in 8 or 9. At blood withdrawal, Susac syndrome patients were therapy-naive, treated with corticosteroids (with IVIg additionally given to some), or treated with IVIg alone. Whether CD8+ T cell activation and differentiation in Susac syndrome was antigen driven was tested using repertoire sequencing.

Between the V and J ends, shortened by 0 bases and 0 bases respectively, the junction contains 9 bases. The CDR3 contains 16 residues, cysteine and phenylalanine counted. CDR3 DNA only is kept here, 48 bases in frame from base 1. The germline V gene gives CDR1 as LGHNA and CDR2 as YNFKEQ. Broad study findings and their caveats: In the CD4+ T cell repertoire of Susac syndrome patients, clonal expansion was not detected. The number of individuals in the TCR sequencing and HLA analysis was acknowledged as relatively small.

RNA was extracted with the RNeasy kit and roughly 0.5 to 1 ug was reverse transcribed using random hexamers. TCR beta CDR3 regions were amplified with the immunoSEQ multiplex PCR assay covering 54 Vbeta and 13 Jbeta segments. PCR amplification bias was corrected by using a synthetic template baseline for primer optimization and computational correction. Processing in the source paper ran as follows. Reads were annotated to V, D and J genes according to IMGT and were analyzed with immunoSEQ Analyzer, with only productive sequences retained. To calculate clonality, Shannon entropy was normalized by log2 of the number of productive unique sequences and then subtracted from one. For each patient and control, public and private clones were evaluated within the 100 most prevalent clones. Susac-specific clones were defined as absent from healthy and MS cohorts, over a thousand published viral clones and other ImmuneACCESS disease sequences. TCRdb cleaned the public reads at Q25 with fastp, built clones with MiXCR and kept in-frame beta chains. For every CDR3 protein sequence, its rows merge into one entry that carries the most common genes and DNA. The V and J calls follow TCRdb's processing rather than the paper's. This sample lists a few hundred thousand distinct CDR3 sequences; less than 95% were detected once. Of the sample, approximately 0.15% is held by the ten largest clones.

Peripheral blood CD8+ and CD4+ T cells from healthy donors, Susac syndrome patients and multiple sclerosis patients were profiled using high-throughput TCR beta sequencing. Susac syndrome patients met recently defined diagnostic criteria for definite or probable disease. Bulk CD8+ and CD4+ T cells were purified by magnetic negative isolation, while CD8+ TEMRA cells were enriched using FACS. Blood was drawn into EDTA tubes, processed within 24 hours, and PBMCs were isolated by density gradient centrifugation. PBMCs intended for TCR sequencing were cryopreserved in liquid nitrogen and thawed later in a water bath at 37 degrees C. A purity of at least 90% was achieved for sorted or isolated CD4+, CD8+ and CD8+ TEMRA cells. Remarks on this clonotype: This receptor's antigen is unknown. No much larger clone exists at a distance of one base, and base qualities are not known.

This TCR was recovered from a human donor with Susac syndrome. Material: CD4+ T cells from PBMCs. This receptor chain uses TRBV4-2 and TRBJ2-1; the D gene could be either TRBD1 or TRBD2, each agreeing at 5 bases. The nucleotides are TGTGCCAGCAGCCAAGATCGAGGGGTCTCCTACAATGAGCAGTTCTTC. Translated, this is CASSQDRGVSYNEQFF.